This T cell receptor beta chain was captured by sequencing in a study of cytomegalovirus exposure and HLA in healthy donors. Broader study findings: Generally TCR sequences proved uncommon, though certain public TCRs appeared in numerous donors.

Each donor's status was that of a healthy bone marrow donor. V dropped 6 bases and J dropped 1 base, with 16 bases sitting between them. In germline, CDR1 is SNHLY, CDR2 FYNNEI. The CDR3 length is 15 residues. Amplification used 60 Vbeta primers and 13 Jbeta primers. In the study's own analysis: Unique TCR beta chains numbered around 80 million in a later analysis, with some 9.9 million shared. Clones were read by immunoSEQ multiplex PCR, and TCRdb kept only the in-frame ones, dropping some. V and J calls and clone size are copied from that table; D and trimming were computed from the DNA. The sample consists of 150,000 to 200,000 clones, approximately 80% of them appearing once. About this clone itself: The antigen remains unidentified.

V usage is TRBV2 and J usage is TRBJ2-7; D might be TRBD2 (5 bases). Sequencing used PBMCs. The clonotype comes from a male donor in good health and CMV-seronegative. The CDR3, as DNA: TGTGCCAGCAGGCAGGACTCCACCAATTCCTACGAGCAGTACTTC. Translating it yields CASRQDSTNSYEQYF. The entire variable domain, with the rest obtained from reference TRBV2 and TRBJ2-7, is as follows: EPEVTQTPSHQVTQMGQEVILRCVPISNHLYFYWYRQILGQKVEFLVSFYNNEISEKSEIFDDQFSVERPDGSNFTLKIRSTKLEDSAMYFCASRQDSTNSYEQYFGPGTRLTVT.